This paragraph covers one T cell receptor beta chain sequence. The entry originates in a study of blood T cell repertoires in COVID-19. As for the study in general: Acute and convalescent COVID-19 specimens originated in the United States, Italy and Spain. Sources were T cells, B-cell-depleted T cells, or PBMCs; the material itself was cDNA or gDNA.

CDR1 and CDR2 from the germline V gene are ENHRY and SYGVKD. The CDR3 covers 15 residues. With 4 bases clipped from V and 4 bases from J, the junction kept 6 bases outside the gene matches. Original processing notes: Amplified reference gene primers provided the basis for estimating nucleated cell counts. Clones were read by immunoSEQ multiplex PCR, and TCRdb kept only the in-frame ones, dropping some. For V, J and clone size, that table is used; D and trimming come from the DNA. The data contain about 62,000 clones, about four fifths of them singletons. The sequencing sample was made of peripheral blood. The TCR sequence derives from a human donor in a cohort sampled during active COVID-19. This chain links TRBV10-3 with TRBJ2-2, with 7 nucleotides matching TRBD1. The CDR3 region has the DNA TGTGCCATCAGTGGACGCCGGGACAGCACCGGGGAGCTGTTTTTT. It specifies CAISGRRDSTGELFF.